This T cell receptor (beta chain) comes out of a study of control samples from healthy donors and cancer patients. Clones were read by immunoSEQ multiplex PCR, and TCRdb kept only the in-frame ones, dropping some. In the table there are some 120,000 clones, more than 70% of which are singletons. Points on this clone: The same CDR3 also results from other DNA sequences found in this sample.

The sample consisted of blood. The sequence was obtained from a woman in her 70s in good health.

Here the CDR3 DNA reads TGTGCCAGCAGCTATGGACAGGGAACAGATACGCAGTATTTT. Protein product: CASSYGQGTDTQYF. This sequence joins TRBV7-2 and TRBJ2-3; 8 bases fit TRBD1. This CDR3 region has 14 residues. Germline trimming cut 4 bases from V and 3 bases from J; bases unmatched to any gene: 3. From germline, CDR1 is SGHTA and CDR2 FQGNSA.